The clone carrying this T cell receptor (beta chain) has at least ten counts. Its matching antigen is unknown. Profiling of TCR beta VDJ combinations and CDR3 sequences used genomic DNA as template. TCRdb fed the reads into MiXCR, producing one record per CDR3 protein. The sample lists roughly 130,000 distinct CDR3 sequences; 40% to 60% were seen once. The sample originates from a study of CD8+CD57+ T cells in acquired aplastic anemia. Study as a whole: The average for DNA from sorted CD4+ and CD8+ cells was roughly 3 ug. Researchers reported that healthy donors averaged roughly 10 million reads for CD4+ cells. General study findings and limits: Patients and controls had in common 25 to 35 CD8+ CDR3 sequences.

Losses at the gene ends were 6 bases for V and 1 base for J; bases not matched to a gene: 1. The CDR3 runs 13 residues. Germline assignment: CDR1 DFQATT and CDR2 SNEGSKA (reference sequence). The chain carries TRBV20-1 and TRBJ2-3; 10 bases fit TRBD2. The sequenced sample was sorted CD4+, CD8+, or CD8+CD57+ T cells (not recorded which) from PBMCs. The TCR sequence derives from a human donor in good health, serving as a control. This CDR3 is CSAGTSGTDTQYF. CDR3 coding DNA: TGCAGTGCCGGGACTAGCGGCACAGATACGCAGTATTTT.